This T cell receptor beta chain came from a study of OX40 agonist ivuxolimab in advanced cancers. The V end lost 1 base, the J end lost 7 bases, and 8 bases lay between the germline ends. The CDR3 consists of 12 residues. The V gene's germline CDR1 is LNHDA and CDR2 SQIVND (reference sequence). Produced via immunoSEQ multiplex PCR; TCRdb's table is partial and in-frame only. The data contain about 23,000 clones, roughly 80% of them singletons. The TCR was taken from an adult with an advanced solid tumor such as melanoma, head and neck, liver or kidney cancer. The chain uses TRBV19 and TRBJ2-7, with D uncertain. Sample: CD4+ or CD8+ T cells sorted from blood, taken in a trial of the OX40 agonist ivuxolimab. The CDR3 nucleotides are TGTGCCAGTAGTATAGCGCCGACGGAGCAGTACTTC. As protein: CASSIAPTEQYF.